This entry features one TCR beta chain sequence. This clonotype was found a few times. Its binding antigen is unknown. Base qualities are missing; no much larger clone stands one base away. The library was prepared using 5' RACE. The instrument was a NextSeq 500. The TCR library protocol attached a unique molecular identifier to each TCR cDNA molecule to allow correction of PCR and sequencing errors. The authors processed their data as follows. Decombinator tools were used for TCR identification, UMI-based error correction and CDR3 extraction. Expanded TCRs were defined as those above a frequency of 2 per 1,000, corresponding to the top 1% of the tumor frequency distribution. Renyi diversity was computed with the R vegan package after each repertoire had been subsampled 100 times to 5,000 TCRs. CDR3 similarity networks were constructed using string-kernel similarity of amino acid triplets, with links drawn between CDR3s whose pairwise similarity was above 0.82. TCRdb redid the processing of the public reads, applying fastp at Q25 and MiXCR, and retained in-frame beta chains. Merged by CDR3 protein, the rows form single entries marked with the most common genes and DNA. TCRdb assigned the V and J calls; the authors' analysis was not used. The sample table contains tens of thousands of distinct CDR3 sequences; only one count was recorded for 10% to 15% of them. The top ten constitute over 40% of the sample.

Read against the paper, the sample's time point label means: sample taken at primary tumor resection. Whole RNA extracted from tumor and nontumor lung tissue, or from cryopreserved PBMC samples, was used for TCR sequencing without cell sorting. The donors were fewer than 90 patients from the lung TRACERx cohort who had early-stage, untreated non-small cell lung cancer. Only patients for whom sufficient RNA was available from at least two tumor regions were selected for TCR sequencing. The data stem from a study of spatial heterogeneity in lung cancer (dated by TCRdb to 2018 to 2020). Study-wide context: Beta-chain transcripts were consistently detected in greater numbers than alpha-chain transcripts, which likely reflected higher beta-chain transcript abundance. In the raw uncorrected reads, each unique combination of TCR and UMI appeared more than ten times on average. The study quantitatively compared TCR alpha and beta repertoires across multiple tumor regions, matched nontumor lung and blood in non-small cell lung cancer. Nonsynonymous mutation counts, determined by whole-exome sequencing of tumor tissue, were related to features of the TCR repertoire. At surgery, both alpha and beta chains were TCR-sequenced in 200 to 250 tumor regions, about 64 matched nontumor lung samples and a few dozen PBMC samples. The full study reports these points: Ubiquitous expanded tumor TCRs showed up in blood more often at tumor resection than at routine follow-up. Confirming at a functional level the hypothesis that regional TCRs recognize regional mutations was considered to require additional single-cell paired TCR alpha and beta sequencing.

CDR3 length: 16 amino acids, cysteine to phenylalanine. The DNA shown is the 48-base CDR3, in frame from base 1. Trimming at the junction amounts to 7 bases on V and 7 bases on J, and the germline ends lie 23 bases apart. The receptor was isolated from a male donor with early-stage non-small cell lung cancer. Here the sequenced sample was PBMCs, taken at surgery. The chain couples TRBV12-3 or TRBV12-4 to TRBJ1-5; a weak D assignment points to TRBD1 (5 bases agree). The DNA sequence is TGTGCCAGCAAGCCCATATGTCACAGGCGGCCCCAGCCCCAGCATTTT. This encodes CASKPICHRRPQPQHF.